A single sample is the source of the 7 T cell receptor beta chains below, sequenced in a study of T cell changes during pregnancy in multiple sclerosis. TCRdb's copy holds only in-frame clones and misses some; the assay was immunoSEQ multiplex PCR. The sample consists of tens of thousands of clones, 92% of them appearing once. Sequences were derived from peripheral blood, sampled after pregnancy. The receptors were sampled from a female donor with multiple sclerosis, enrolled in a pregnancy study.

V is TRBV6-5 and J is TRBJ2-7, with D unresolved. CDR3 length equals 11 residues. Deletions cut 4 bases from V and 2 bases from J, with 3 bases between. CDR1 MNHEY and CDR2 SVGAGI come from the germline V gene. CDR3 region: CASSLTYEQYF. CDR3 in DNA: TGTGCCAGCAGTTTAACCTACGAGCAGTACTTC.

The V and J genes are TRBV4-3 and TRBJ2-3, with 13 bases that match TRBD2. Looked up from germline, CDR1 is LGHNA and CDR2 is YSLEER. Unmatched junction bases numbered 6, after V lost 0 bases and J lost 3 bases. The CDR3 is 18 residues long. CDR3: CASSQELSTSGRTDTQYF. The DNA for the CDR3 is TGCGCCAGCAGCCAAGAATTATCGACTAGCGGGAGGACAGATACGCAGTATTTT.

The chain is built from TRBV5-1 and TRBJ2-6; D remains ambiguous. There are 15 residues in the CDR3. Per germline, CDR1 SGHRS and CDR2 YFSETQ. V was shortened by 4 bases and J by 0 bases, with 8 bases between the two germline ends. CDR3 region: CASSLQPSGANVLTF. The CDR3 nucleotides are TGCGCCAGCAGCCTACAGCCCTCTGGGGCCAACGTCCTGACTTTC. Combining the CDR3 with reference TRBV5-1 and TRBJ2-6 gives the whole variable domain KAGVTQTPRYLIKTRGQQVTLSCSPISGHRSVSWYQQTPGQGLQFLFEYFSETQRNKGNFPGRFSGRQFSNSRSEMNVSTLELGDSALYLCASSLQPSGANVLTFGAGSRLTVL.

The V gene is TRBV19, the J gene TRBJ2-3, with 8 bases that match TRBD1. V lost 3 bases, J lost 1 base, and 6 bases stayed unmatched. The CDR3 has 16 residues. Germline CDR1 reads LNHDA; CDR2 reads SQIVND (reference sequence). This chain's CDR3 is CASSITQGEGTDTQYF. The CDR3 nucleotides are TGTGCCAGTAGTATCACACAGGGGGAAGGCACAGATACGCAGTATTTT.

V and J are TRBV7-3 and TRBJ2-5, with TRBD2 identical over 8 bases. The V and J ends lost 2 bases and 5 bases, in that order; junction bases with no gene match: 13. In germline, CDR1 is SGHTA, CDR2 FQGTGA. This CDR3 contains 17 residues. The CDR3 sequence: CASSLLGRAIRGETQYF. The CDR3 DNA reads TGTGCCAGCAGCTTACTCGGGAGGGCCATCCGGGGGGAGACCCAGTACTTC.

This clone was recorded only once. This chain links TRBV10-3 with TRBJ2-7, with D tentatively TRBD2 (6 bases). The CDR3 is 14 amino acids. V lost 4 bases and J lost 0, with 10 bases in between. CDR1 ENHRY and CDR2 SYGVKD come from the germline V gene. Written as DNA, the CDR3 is TGTGCCATCAGTGGGAGCGGGCTCTCCTACGAGCAGTACTTC. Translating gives CAISGSGLSYEQYF.

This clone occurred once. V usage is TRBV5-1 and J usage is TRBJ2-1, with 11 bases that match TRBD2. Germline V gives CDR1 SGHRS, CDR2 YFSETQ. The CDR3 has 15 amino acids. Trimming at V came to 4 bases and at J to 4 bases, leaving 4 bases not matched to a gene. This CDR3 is CASSLAGGTYNEQFF. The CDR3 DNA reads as TGCGCCAGCAGCCTAGCGGGAGGCACTTACAATGAGCAGTTCTTC.